The 22 T cell receptor beta chains below all came from one sample that was sequenced in a study of blood T cells in healthy people across ages. Primers used in a second PCR of roughly 6 to 11 cycles were a sample-barcoded 5' primer and a J-beta primer mix. In TCRdb, the 5' RACE reads were re-called with MiXCR into one record per CDR3 protein. The data contain 700,000 or so distinct CDR3 sequences, about a fifth of them singletons. Specimen: blood. Every receptor here comes from a man between 65 and 85 years old in good health.

This chain joins TRBV7-2 and TRBJ1-4, with TRBD1 as a possible D gene (5 bases). The CDR3 length is 16 residues. Trimming removed 2 bases at V and 5 bases at J, with 15 bases between. The germline V gene encodes CDR1 SGHTA and CDR2 FQGNSA. This chain's CDR3 is CASSLSLGRQNEKLFF. In nucleotides, the CDR3 is TGTGCCAGCAGCTTATCCCTGGGACGGCAGAATGAAAAACTGTTTTTT.

The table lists this clonotype with a few counts. CDR3 nucleotides: TGCAGTGCTAACCGGGACAGGGGGCACTCCTCCTACGAGCAGTACTTC. This encodes CSANRDRGHSSYEQYF. The chain has TRBV20-1 and TRBJ2-7, with 12 bases matching TRBD1. CDR3 size: 16 residues. From germline, CDR1 is DFQATT and CDR2 SNEGSKA (reference sequence). With 4 bases clipped from V and 0 bases from J, the junction kept 7 bases outside the gene matches.

The CDR3 region has the DNA TGTGCCAGGGACAACTTGGCAGGTTCCTACGAGCAGTACGTC. It is translated as CARDNLAGSYEQYV. J is TRBJ2-7 and V is TRBV6-2 or TRBV6-3; D might be TRBD1 (5 bases). Trimming took 9 bases from V and 1 from J, leaving 16 bases between them. There are 14 residues in the CDR3. CDR1 MNHEY and CDR2 SVGEGT come from the germline V gene.

This clonotype was seen a handful of times. The chain carries TRBV10-3 and TRBJ2-5, with D possibly matching TRBD1 (6 bases). Trimming removed 0 bases from V and 4 bases from J, with 12 bases in between. Germline CDR1 reads ENHRY; CDR2 reads SYGVKD. The CDR3 spans 15 residues. In DNA form, the CDR3 reads TGTGCCATCAGTGAGTCGACAGGAGGTGGAGAGACCCAGTACTTC. Translation gives CAISESTGGGETQYF.

A note on this clonotype: One end of the junction does not line up with germline, which may come from a read error. The chain couples TRBV11-2 to TRBJ2-3; D might be TRBD2 (6 bases). The CDR3 contains 16 residues. CDR1 and CDR2 (germline): SGHAT, FQNNGV. CDR3 DNA sequence: TGTGTCAGCAGCTTAGTTGCGGGAATCGTGGGGGATACGCAGTATTTT. Translation: CVSSLVAGIVGDTQYF.

The chain has TRBV7-2 and TRBJ2-1; the match to TRBD2 covers 8 bases. This CDR3 spans 17 amino acids. Germline CDR1 SGHTA, CDR2 FQGNSA. After removal of 5 bases from V and 7 bases from J, the junction contained 16 bases not matched to a gene. The CDR3 nucleotides are TGTGCCAGCAGCCCCCGTGAAGCGGGGGTCTTGCTGAATGAGCAGTTCTTC. Its protein is CASSPREAGVLLNEQFF.

The genes are TRBV5-1 and TRBJ2-5, with D unresolved. CDR1 and CDR2 from the germline V gene are SGHRS and YFSETQ. The CDR3 has 12 residues. V was trimmed by 2 bases and J by 3 bases, leaving 5 bases between them. The CDR3 nucleotides read TGCGCCAGCAGCTTTAGGAAAGAGACCCAGTACTTC. Protein product: CASSFRKETQYF.

There are a few counts of this clonotype. This chain joins TRBV7-3 and TRBJ2-3; a weak D match, TRBD2 (7 bases). Germline CDR1 SGHTA, CDR2 FQGTGA. Trimming removed 5 bases from V and 0 bases from J, with 12 bases in between. The CDR3 length is 15 residues. Here the CDR3 DNA reads TGTGCCAGCAGCCGAGGGGGGGGTAGCACAGATACGCAGTATTTT. Protein sequence: CASSRGGGSTDTQYF.

This clonotype was seen more than once but under ten times. The chain employs TRBV5-1 and TRBJ2-5, with D unclear. The CDR3 has 13 residues. V was shortened by 0 bases and J by 5 bases, with 8 bases between the two germline ends. The germline CDR1 and CDR2 sequences are SGHRS and YFSETQ. CDR3 sequence: CASSLVGVETQYF. The CDR3 nucleotides are TGCGCCAGCAGCTTGGTTGGGGTCGAGACCCAGTACTTC. Drawing the rest from reference TRBV5-1 and TRBJ2-5, the complete variable domain is KAGVTQTPRYLIKTRGQQVTLSCSPISGHRSVSWYQQTPGQGLQFLFEYFSETQRNKGNFPGRFSGRQFSNSRSEMNVSTLELGDSALYLCASSLVGVETQYFGPGTRLLVL.

This clonotype was seen a handful of times. The chain employs TRBV4-1 and TRBJ2-3; D might be TRBD1 or TRBD2, each matching 5 bases. Germline V gene sequence: CDR1 MGHRA, CDR2 YSYEKL. The CDR3 runs to 16 residues. Trimming cost V 0 bases and J 6 bases, with 16 bases left between them. This CDR3 reads CASSQEDTVGVDTQYF. DNA for the CDR3: TGCGCCAGCAGCCAAGAGGACACCGTGGGGGTTGATACGCAGTATTTT.

This clonotype was seen more than once but under ten times. This sequence joins TRBV4-1 and TRBJ1-1; the match to TRBD1 covers 7 bases. V shed 0 bases, J shed 1 base, and the junction held 5 bases outside the gene matches. Germline CDR1 is MGHRA and CDR2 is YSYEKL. This CDR3 spans 16 amino acids. The DNA of the CDR3 is TGCGCCAGCAGCCAAGAACTCAGACAGGGGAACACTGAAGCTTTCTTT. Its protein is CASSQELRQGNTEAFF.

This clonotype was picked up a small number of times. The chain carries TRBV3-1 and TRBJ2-1, with D possibly matching TRBD1 (6 bases). The CDR3 covers 16 residues. Trimming took 0 bases from V and 4 from J, leaving 13 bases between them. The V gene's germline CDR1 is LGHDT and CDR2 YNNKEL (reference sequence). CDR3 in DNA: TGTGCCAGCAGCCAAGAAGTCCCGGGACAATACAATGAGCAGTTCTTC. This sequence encodes CASSQEVPGQYNEQFF.

CDR3 in amino acids: CSAFSGRAGLNIQYF. In DNA form, the CDR3 reads TGCAGTGCTTTTAGCGGGAGGGCCGGGTTAAACATTCAGTACTTC. The rearrangement joins TRBV20-1 to TRBJ2-4, with 11 bases fitting TRBD2. The CDR3 runs 15 residues. Germline CDR1 DFQATT, CDR2 SNEGSKA (reference sequence). The V gene end was trimmed by 5 bases and the J gene end by 6 bases; junction bases not matched to a gene: 9.

This clonotype was seen once. V is TRBV24-1 and J is TRBJ2-3; tentative D call: TRBD2 (5 bases). CDR3 length: 17 residues. In germline, CDR1 is KGHDR, CDR2 SFDVKD. Trimming took 3 bases from V and 0 from J, leaving 15 bases between them. The CDR3 loop reads CATSDPGEPNSTDTQYF. CDR3 nucleotide sequence: TGTGCCACCAGTGATCCCGGGGAACCCAATAGCACAGATACGCAGTATTTT.

The rearrangement uses TRBV7-7 and TRBJ2-1, with TRBD2 matching over 8 bases. J gave up 4 bases and V 2 bases, and 4 bases lay outside the gene matches. The CDR3 totals 15 residues. Germline V gene data show CDR1 as SSHAT and CDR2 as FNYEAQ (reference sequence). The CDR3 DNA sequence: TGTGCCAGCAGCTTAAAGTCTAGCGGGTACAATGAGCAGTTCTTC. This sequence encodes CASSLKSSGYNEQFF.

The chain carries TRBV10-3 and TRBJ1-2, with 8 bases identical to TRBD1. V trimming: 5 bases; J trimming: 4 bases; junction bases outside the gene matches: 3. CDR3 length: 13 residues. CDR1 is ENHRY, CDR2 SYGVKD, per germline. The CDR3 DNA follows: TGTGCCATCAGTATCGACAGGGGCTATGGCTACACCTTC. Protein product: CAISIDRGYGYTF.

The sample holds a few counts of this clonotype. The rearrangement joins TRBV7-8 to TRBJ2-4; no clear D. Per germline, CDR1 SGHVS and CDR2 FQNEAQ. Trimming removed 5 bases at V and 1 base at J, with 15 bases between. This CDR3 region has 16 residues. The CDR3 sequence is CASSPMAVHAKNIQYF. The CDR3 bases are TGTGCCAGCAGCCCCATGGCGGTCCATGCCAAAAACATTCAGTACTTC.

V usage is TRBV5-6 and J usage is TRBJ2-3; 8 bases align to TRBD1. This CDR3 has 14 amino acids. CDR1 and CDR2 from the germline V gene are SGHDT and YYEEEE. Trimming cost V 4 bases and J 6 bases; bases outside gene matches: 7. The CDR3 coding sequence is TGTGCCAGCAGCGCCGACAGGGGAGCGGATACGCAGTATTTT. This translates into CASSADRGADTQYF.

Many counts were recorded for this clonotype. The chain recombines TRBV6-6 with TRBJ2-3; D possibly corresponds to TRBD1 (5 bases). Trimming took 1 base from V and 2 from J, leaving 10 bases between them. Per the germline V gene, CDR1 is MNHNY and CDR2 is SVGAGI (reference sequence). This CDR3 region has 15 residues. The CDR3 sequence: CASSYFAGPTDTQYF. The CDR3 bases are TGTGCCAGCAGTTACTTTGCAGGGCCCACAGATACGCAGTATTTT.

This clonotype was found a few times. The chain uses TRBV30 and TRBJ1-2; D is uncertain. The CDR3 runs 13 residues. Looked up from germline, CDR1 is GTSNPN and CDR2 is SVGIG (reference sequence). Deletions cut 2 bases from V and 5 bases from J, with 12 bases between. The CDR3 protein is CAWSMLTAYGYTF. The CDR3 DNA reads TGTGCCTGGAGTATGCTGACCGCTTATGGCTACACCTTC.

DNA of the CDR3: TGTGCCAGCTCAGGGGATCTGGGGGGCTACACCTTC. Translated: CASSGDLGGYTF. The V gene is TRBV11-3, the J gene TRBJ1-2; D perhaps matches TRBD1 (6 bases). The CDR3 is 12 amino acids. Trimming took off 8 bases at V and 8 bases at J, with 15 bases between the two ends. CDR1 is SGHNT and CDR2 is YENEEA in the germline V gene.

This chain joins TRBV19 and TRBJ2-5; D is uncertain. V lost 1 base and J 7 bases, leaving 10 bases between the germline ends. CDR1 and CDR2 (germline): LNHDA, SQIVND (reference sequence). The length of the CDR3 is 13 residues. The chain's CDR3 is CASSIGDLGTQYF. In DNA form, the CDR3 reads TGTGCCAGTAGTATAGGAGATCTCGGGACCCAGTACTTC.